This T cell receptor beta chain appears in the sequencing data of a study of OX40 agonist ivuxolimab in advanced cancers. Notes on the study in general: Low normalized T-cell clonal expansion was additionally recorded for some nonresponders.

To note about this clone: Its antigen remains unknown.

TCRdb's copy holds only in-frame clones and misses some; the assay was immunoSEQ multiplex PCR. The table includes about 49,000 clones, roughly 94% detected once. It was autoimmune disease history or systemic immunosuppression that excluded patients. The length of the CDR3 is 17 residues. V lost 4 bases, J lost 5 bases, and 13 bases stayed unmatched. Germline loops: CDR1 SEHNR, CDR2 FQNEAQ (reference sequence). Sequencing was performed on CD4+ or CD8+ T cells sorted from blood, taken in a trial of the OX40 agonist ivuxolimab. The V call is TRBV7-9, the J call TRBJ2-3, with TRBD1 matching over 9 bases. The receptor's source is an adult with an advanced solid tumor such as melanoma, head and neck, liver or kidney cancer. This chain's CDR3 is CASSSPSGQGSGDTQYF. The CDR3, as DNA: TGTGCCAGCAGCTCCCCATCGGGACAGGGTAGTGGAGATACGCAGTATTTT.